This passage covers 13 T cell receptor beta chains from one sample sequenced in a study of T-cell memory formation after mild COVID-19. MiXCR was run by TCRdb on the 5' RACE reads, yielding one entry per CDR3 protein. The table lists approximately 270,000 distinct CDR3 sequences, under 20% of them singletons. Sequencing used PBMCs or a T cell subset sorted from them (not recorded which). The source is a man aged 18 to 29 who had mild COVID-19 (a few samples of this study predate the infection). Cell type and time point are not known.

The J gene is TRBJ2-3, the V gene TRBV27; D ambiguous. This CDR3 comprises 13 residues. Germline-derived CDR1 and CDR2 are MNHEY and SMNVEV (reference sequence). The V end lost 5 bases, the J end lost 0 bases, and 6 bases lay between the germline ends. For the CDR3, the DNA is TGTGCCAGCAGTATCATTAGCACAGATACGCAGTATTTT. Its translation: CASSIISTDTQYF.

This clonotype was counted only a few times. This chain links TRBV11-2 with TRBJ2-3, with TRBD2 matching 8 bases. Germline V CDR1 and CDR2: SGHAT, FQNNGV. The CDR3 runs 17 residues. With V trimmed by 6 bases and J by 0 bases, 11 bases remained unmatched. The CDR3 DNA reads as TGTGCCAGCAGAGGGGTGCGGGGGGCCGTTAGCACAGATACGCAGTATTTT. It translates to CASRGVRGAVSTDTQYF.

DNA for the CDR3: TGTGCCAGTACCTGGGACAAGACTAACTATGGCTACACCTTC. The encoded protein is CASTWDKTNYGYTF. J is TRBJ1-2 and V is TRBV19; D may be TRBD1 (6 bases). Trimming shortened V by 7 bases and J by 0 bases, and 12 bases separated the two germline ends. The CDR3 totals 14 residues. Germline V gene sequence: CDR1 LNHDA, CDR2 SQIVND (reference sequence).

This clonotype was found a few times. CDR3: CASSGRGGATDTQYF. CDR3 nucleotides: TGTGCCAGCAGCGGCCGCGGGGGCGCCACAGATACGCAGTATTTT. The chain combines TRBV7-9 with TRBJ2-3; tentative D call: TRBD2 (7 bases). The CDR3 is 15 residues long. Germline V gene data show CDR1 as SEHNR and CDR2 as FQNEAQ (reference sequence). The V end was cut by 5 bases, the J end by 2 bases, with 14 bases between.

This chain joins TRBV12-3 or TRBV12-4 and TRBJ2-1, with TRBD2 identical over 15 bases. The V gene end was trimmed by 8 bases and the J gene end by 7 bases; junction bases not matched to a gene: 3. CDR3 length: 14 residues. The CDR3 is CASGLAGGRNEQFF. The CDR3 DNA follows: TGTGCCAGCGGACTAGCGGGGGGGAGAAATGAGCAGTTCTTC.

This clonotype has a handful of counts. The chain is built from TRBV7-2 and TRBJ1-6; D may be TRBD1 (5 bases). Germline lookup yields CDR1 SGHTA and CDR2 FQGNSA. The CDR3 is 14 amino acids. V lost 3 bases and J lost 10, with 13 bases in between. The CDR3 sequence: CASSFRDGASPLHF. The CDR3 nucleotides are TGTGCCAGCAGCTTCCGGGACGGGGCCTCACCCCTCCACTTT. Drawing the rest from reference TRBV7-2 and TRBJ1-6, the complete variable domain is GAGVSQSPSNKVTEKGKDVELRCDPISGHTALYWYRQSLGQGLEFLIYFQGNSAPDKSGLPSDRFSAERTGGSVSTLTIQRTQQEDSAVYLCASSFRDGASPLHFGNGTRLTVT.

This clonotype has a count of ten or more. The chain uses TRBV18 and TRBJ1-1; D possibly corresponds to TRBD1 (5 bases). This CDR3 comprises 14 residues. CDR1 and CDR2 (germline): KGHSH, LQKENI. Trimming left V 6 bases short and J 0 bases short, with 11 bases between. CDR3 bases: TGTGCCAGCTCCTCCCAGGGACTGAACACTGAAGCTTTCTTT. The encoded protein is CASSSQGLNTEAFF.

The chain is built from TRBV7-9 and TRBJ2-5, with D maybe TRBD1 (6 bases). Trimming removed 6 bases at V and 3 bases at J, with 17 bases between. CDR3 length: 15 residues. CDR1 SEHNR and CDR2 FQNEAQ come from the germline V gene (reference sequence). The CDR3: CASSLMDSNEETQYF. CDR3 bases: TGTGCCAGCAGTCTCATGGACAGCAACGAAGAGACCCAGTACTTC.

The chain is built from TRBV4-3 and TRBJ2-3; no clear D gene. The length of the CDR3 is 15 residues. Germline V lookup: CDR1 LGHNA, CDR2 YSLEER. V was cut by 0 bases and J by 6 bases, with 13 bases left in between. The CDR3: CASSQDESVTDTQYF. The CDR3 bases are TGCGCCAGCAGCCAAGATGAGAGCGTGACCGATACGCAGTATTTT.

This chain uses TRBV6-5 with TRBJ1-1; TRBD1 might be the D (5 bases). V lost 5 bases to trimming and J lost 3 bases, with 16 bases between them. The CDR3 runs 15 residues. The germline gives CDR1 MNHEY, CDR2 SVGAGI. CDR3 nucleotide sequence: TGTGCCAGCAGTCTAAACGGGGGGGGACACACTGAAGCTTTCTTT. This translates into CASSLNGGGHTEAFF.

DNA of the CDR3: TGCAGTGCCGATGGAGACTCGCCGGGGGGGACCCAGTACTTC. The encoded protein is CSADGDSPGGTQYF. This chain uses TRBV20-1 with TRBJ2-5; 7 nucleotides line up with TRBD2. The V and J ends lost 6 bases and 7 bases, in that order; junction bases with no gene match: 14. The CDR3 covers 14 residues. Germline CDR1 DFQATT, CDR2 SNEGSKA (reference sequence).

V usage is TRBV5-6 and J usage is TRBJ2-5; 7 bases match TRBD2. This CDR3 is built from 14 residues. Trimming took 6 bases from V and 1 from J; bases not matched to a gene: 6. CDR1 SGHDT and CDR2 YYEEEE come from the germline V gene. The CDR3 nucleotides read TGTGCCAGCACCATGCGGGGGATCCAAGAGACCCAGTACTTC. Translation gives CASTMRGIQETQYF.

The rearrangement links TRBV2 to TRBJ2-6, with 9 bases fitting TRBD1. Germline V gives CDR1 SNHLY, CDR2 FYNNEI. This CDR3 is built from 16 residues. Germline trimming cut 5 bases from V and 4 bases from J; bases unmatched to any gene: 6. CDR3 nucleotide sequence: TGTGCCAGCAGTCCACAGGGGGCGGCAGGGGCCAACGTCCTGACTTTC. This encodes CASSPQGAAGANVLTF.